The rows below give T cell receptor beta chains drawn from one sample of a study of blood T cell repertoires in COVID-19. Data came from immunoSEQ multiplex PCR; TCRdb stores just in-frame clones and leaves some out. The sample shows over 150,000 clones, about four fifths of them seen only once. The sequenced material came from peripheral blood. The receptors shown here come from a woman in her 70s with COVID-19, enrolled during active disease. CDR3s include the opening cysteine and the closing phenylalanine or tryptophan. The D gene is left open where the match is weak. Part of the rows lack a size; the others show once, few, many or a class for expanded clones.

>17|TRBD1|NA|TRBV3-1/TRBV3-2|TRBJ1-3
TGTGCCAGCAGCCAAAGCCTAACGGGACAGGGAAGAAACACCATATATTTT
CASSQSLTGQGRNTIYF
>16|TRBD1|NA|TRBV19|TRBJ2-1
TGTGCCAGTAGTCGACCCGGGACAGGGGTATTCGGTGAGCAGTTCTTC
CASSRPGTGVFGEQFF
>14|TRBD2|NA|TRBV7-2|TRBJ2-7
TGTGCCAGCAGCTTAGCCGGGAGGAACTACGAGCAGTACTTC
CASSLAGRNYEQYF
>13|NA|NA|TRBV7-2|TRBJ1-1
TGTGCCAGCAGCCCTAGGGACATTGCGGAAGCTTTCTTT
CASSPRDIAEAFF
>17|NA|NA|TRBV9|TRBJ2-7
TGTGCCAGCAGCGCAGACCCAGGCCCCAAGGAGGTCTACGAGCAGTACTTC
CASSADPGPKEVYEQYF
>15|NA|NA|TRBV9|TRBJ2-7
TGTGCCAGCAGCGTAGATGACAGGAGCTCCTACGAGCAGTACTTC
CASSVDDRSSYEQYF
>15|TRBD2|NA|TRBV11-2|TRBJ2-7
TGTGCCAGCACCAGAAGAGAGCGGGAGGGTCGGGAGCAGTATTTC
CASTRREREGREQYF
>15|TRBD1|NA|TRBV2|TRBJ2-2
TGTGCCAGCAGGGACAGGGCAATTAACACCGGGGAGCTGTTTTTT
CASRDRAINTGELFF
>15|TRBD2|NA|TRBV19|TRBJ2-7
TGTGCCAGTAGTAGGGGAGGTGGCGGGAGCTACGAGCAGTACTTC
CASSRGGGGSYEQYF
>15|TRBD1|NA|TRBV28|TRBJ2-1
TGTGCCAGCAGCCCTACAGGGGGCACCTACAATGAGCAGTTCTTC
CASSPTGGTYNEQFF
>14|TRBD2|NA|TRBV7-8|TRBJ2-1
TGTGCCTGGGGGGAGGGAAGCTCCTACAATGAGCAGTTCTTC
CAWGEGSSYNEQFF
>18|TRBD2|NA|TRBV10-3|TRBJ2-1
TGTGCCATCAGTGAGGGAAGCGGGAGGGCCGGGGGTTACAATGAGCAGTTCTTC
CAISEGSGRAGGYNEQFF
>14|NA|NA|TRBV5-1|TRBJ2-2
TGCGCCAGCAGCCAGGGACTTTACACCGGGGAGCTGTTTTTT
CASSQGLYTGELFF
>14|NA|few|TRBV3-1/TRBV3-2|TRBJ1-1
TGTGCCAGCAGCCAAGAGGGAGGGGCGGTTGAAGCTTTCTTT
CASSQEGGAVEAFF
>15|TRBD1|few|TRBV18|TRBJ1-1
TGTGCCAGCTCACCGCTAACGGGACAGGGCACTGAAGCTTTCTTT
CASSPLTGQGTEAFF
>15|NA|NA|TRBV27|TRBJ2-2
TGTGCCAGCAAACCCAGAAGACTAGGAGCCGGGGAGCTGTTTTTT
CASKPRRLGAGELFF
>15|TRBD1|once|TRBV9|TRBJ2-1
TGTGCCAGCAGCTTTAGGGGGCAGGTCGACAATGAGCAGTTCTTC
CASSFRGQVDNEQFF
>14|TRBD1|NA|TRBV5-1|TRBJ1-6
TGCGCCAGCAGCTCGGGACAGCCAAATTCACCCCTCCACTTT
CASSSGQPNSPLHF
>17|TRBD1|NA|TRBV7-2|TRBJ1-1
TGTGCCAGCAGCTTATCGTTCATGACAGGGAGACGGATTGAAGCTTTCTTT
CASSLSFMTGRRIEAFF
>15|TRBD1|few|TRBV7-9|TRBJ1-2
TGTGCCAGCAGCGCCAGGGACAGGGAAGCTAATGGCTACACCTTC
CASSARDREANGYTF
>16|TRBD1|NA|TRBV2|TRBJ2-7
TGTGCCAGCAGTGAATGGGGCCGGGACAGCTCCTACGAGCAGTACTTC
CASSEWGRDSSYEQYF
>14|NA|NA|TRBV7-2|TRBJ2-5
TGTGCCAGCAGGGAAGGTGGGACTCGGGAGACCCAGTACTTC
CASREGGTRETQYF
>14|NA|NA|TRBV19|TRBJ2-3
TGTGCCAGTAGTATAGGGGGACTGACAGATACGCAGTATTTT
CASSIGGLTDTQYF
>14|NA|NA|TRBV28|TRBJ1-1
TGTGCCAGCGGGGTCTTCAGGGGGAACACTGAAGCTTTCTTT
CASGVFRGNTEAFF
>14|NA|few|TRBV28|TRBJ2-3
TGTGCCAGCAGTTTAGCGGGTGACACAGATACGCAGTATTTT
CASSLAGDTDTQYF
>15|TRBD2|NA|TRBV6-5|TRBJ2-5
TGTGCCAGCATATCGGGACTAGCGGGGGAAGAGACCCAGTACTTC
CASISGLAGEETQYF
>11|NA|NA|TRBV7-9|TRBJ2-3
TGTGCCAGCAGCTTTATGGATACGCAGTATTTT
CASSFMDTQYF
>16|TRBD1|NA|TRBV27|TRBJ1-2
TGTGCCAGCAGCCAGCAAGGGACAGGGGCCCCCTATGGCTACACCTTC
CASSQQGTGAPYGYTF
>13|NA|NA|TRBV28|TRBJ1-1
TGTGCCAGCAGTTTTGGGGAGTGGGCTGAAGCTTTCTTT
CASSFGEWAEAFF
>15|TRBD2|NA|TRBV20-1|TRBJ2-2
TGCAGTGCTAGTGCCGGGACTAAAAACACCGGGGAGCTGTTTTTT
CSASAGTKNTGELFF
>15|NA|NA|TRBV4-2|TRBJ2-3
TGTGCCAGCAGCCAAGAAGGGGCTAGCACAGATACGCAGTATTTT
CASSQEGASTDTQYF
>14|TRBD1|NA|TRBV19|TRBJ1-2
TGTGCCAGTAGTATGAACAGGGGCTGGAGCGGCTACACCTTC
CASSMNRGWSGYTF
>15|TRBD1|NA|TRBV28|TRBJ2-7
TGTGCCAGCAGTTCGACGGACAGGGGGCCCTACGAGCAGTACTTC
CASSSTDRGPYEQYF
>14|NA|NA|TRBV29-1|TRBJ1-4
TGCAGCGTTGAAAATTTACAAGCTAATGAAAAACTGTTTTTT
CSVENLQANEKLFF
>11|NA|NA|TRBV30|TRBJ1-1
TGTGCCTGGTTATATTACACTGAAGCTTTCTTT
CAWLYYTEAFF
>14|NA|many|TRBV19|TRBJ2-5
TGTGCCAGTAGTATATCCGGAGGTAGGGAGACCCAGTACTTC
CASSISGGRETQYF
>15|TRBD2|NA|TRBV5-1|TRBJ2-5
TGCGCCAGCAGGGCACTAGCGGCAGAAGGAGAGACCCAGTACTTC
CASRALAAEGETQYF
>12|NA|NA|TRBV5-1|TRBJ2-3
TGCGCCAGCAGCTTGGCACAAGATACGCAGTATTTT
CASSLAQDTQYF
>16|TRBD1|NA|TRBV2|TRBJ1-3
TGTGCCAGCAGCGGACAGGGTCTTCTCTCTGGAAACACCATATATTTT
CASSGQGLLSGNTIYF
>17|NA|NA|TRBV14|TRBJ1-6
TGTGCCAGCAGCCAAGGGCCCTCCGATGCCTATAATTCACCCCTCCACTTT
CASSQGPSDAYNSPLHF
>14|NA|NA|TRBV5-4|TRBJ1-2
TGTGCCAGCAGCTTGGTGGGGCTGGACTATGGCTACACCTTC
CASSLVGLDYGYTF
>15|NA|NA|TRBV4-2|TRBJ2-1
TGTGCCAGCAGCCAAGAGATGACCAGGGGCGGTGAGCAGTTCTTC
CASSQEMTRGGEQFF
>16|NA|few|TRBV9|TRBJ2-3
TGTGCCAGTGAAACATATGGGGCGGGGTCCACAGATACGCAGTATTTT
CASETYGAGSTDTQYF